Below are 2 T cell receptor beta chains sequenced from a single sample in a study of blood T cell repertoires in COVID-19. TCRdb's copy holds only in-frame clones and misses some; the assay was immunoSEQ multiplex PCR. The repertoire holds about 130,000 clones, with about 80% as singletons. The sample taken for sequencing was peripheral blood. Source of these receptors: a woman between 45 and 60 years old with acute or convalescent COVID-19.

This clone occurred once. The genes are TRBV2 and TRBJ1-5; weak D call: TRBD1 (5 bases). Germline V lookup: CDR1 SNHLY, CDR2 FYNNEI. The CDR3 extends over 16 amino acids. Deletions cut 1 base from V and 0 bases from J, with 10 bases between. CDR3 protein: CASSEGGRGSNQPQHF. The CDR3 DNA reads as TGTGCCAGCAGTGAAGGGGGGAGGGGTAGCAATCAGCCCCAGCATTTT.

This sequence joins TRBV19 and TRBJ2-6, with TRBD1 as a possible D gene (5 bases). The CDR3 is 16 residues long. V lost 8 bases and J lost 4, with 18 bases in between. Germline assignment: CDR1 LNHDA and CDR2 SQIVND (reference sequence). As DNA, the CDR3 is TGTGCCAGTTATCCTCCAGGGAAGGCGGGGGCCAACGTCCTGACTTTC. It specifies CASYPPGKAGANVLTF.